The 13 T cell receptor beta chains below were found in one sample sequenced in a study of T cell repertoires in cytomegalovirus infection. TCRdb re-called the reads through MiXCR, storing one row per CDR3 protein. The repertoire has roughly 130,000 distinct CDR3 sequences, 7.5% to 9% of them found once; the top ten carry about 9.5%. The sequencing sample was made of PBMCs. The receptors stem from a human donor in good health (CMV status not recorded). Some clones in this sample may be carry-over from other donors' samples.

This clonotype has a handful of counts. The J gene is TRBJ2-2, the V gene TRBV2; the D is unclear. CDR1 is SNHLY, CDR2 FYNNEI, per germline. This CDR3 comprises 13 residues. V lost 6 bases and J 0 bases, leaving 5 bases between the germline ends. Here the CDR3 DNA reads TGTGCCAGCAGGGACCCGAACACCGGGGAGCTGTTTTTT. Protein: CASRDPNTGELFF.

This clonotype came up a few times. The chain employs TRBV4-1 and TRBJ1-4; 7 nucleotides agree with TRBD1. CDR1 MGHRA and CDR2 YSYEKL come from the germline V gene. The CDR3 spans 16 residues. V dropped 2 bases and J dropped 0; count of bases not matched to a gene: 3. The CDR3 DNA follows: TGCGCCAGCAGCCAACCCCAGGGGGCAACTAATGAAAAACTGTTTTTT. Residues: CASSQPQGATNEKLFF.

This chain uses TRBV20-1 with TRBJ1-1; D ambiguous. Germline V gene sequence: CDR1 DFQATT, CDR2 SNEGSKA (reference sequence). V was clipped by 3 bases and J by 1 base, with 3 bases between them. This CDR3 contains 11 residues. CDR3 in DNA: TGCAGTGCTAGTACGAACACTGAAGCTTTCTTT. Protein product: CSASTNTEAFF.

In its sample, this clonotype was seen a few times. DNA of the CDR3: TGTGCCAGCACCCTTGGGGCAGGGGGCTTAGAGACCCAGTACTTC. It codes for CASTLGAGGLETQYF. The chain couples TRBV6-5 to TRBJ2-5, with 8 bases aligning to TRBD1. With 7 bases clipped from V and 4 bases from J, the junction kept 11 bases outside the gene matches. This CDR3 has 15 residues. The V gene's germline CDR1 is MNHEY and CDR2 SVGAGI.

The chain employs TRBV28 and TRBJ1-1; maybe TRBD1 (5 bases). The CDR3 runs to 15 residues. Trimming removed 4 bases from V and 3 bases from J, with 15 bases in between. Per germline, CDR1 MDHEN and CDR2 SYDVKM. CDR3 nucleotides: TGTGCCAGCAGTTCAAGGGGCCTAGGGGACACTGAAGCTTTCTTT. Its translation is CASSSRGLGDTEAFF.

This clonotype was seen repeatedly, ten times or more. This chain uses TRBV7-2 with TRBJ1-1; D call uncertain. This CDR3 has 15 residues. Per germline, CDR1 SGHTA and CDR2 FQGNSA. The ends were cut back, 3 bases at V and 4 bases at J, with 15 bases in the middle. CDR3 amino acids: CASSFRRAQSTEAFF. The CDR3 DNA sequence: TGTGCCAGCAGCTTTAGGAGGGCGCAGAGCACTGAAGCTTTCTTT.

In its sample, this clonotype was seen many times. V gene TRBV7-6 combines with J gene TRBJ1-2; TRBD1 matches 9 bases. The J segment lost 5 bases and the V segment lost 5 bases, leaving 3 bases of the junction unmatched. CDR1 SGHVS and CDR2 FNYEAQ come from the germline V gene. The CDR3 spans 13 residues. The CDR3 is CASSQGQGYGYTF. CDR3 bases: TGTGCCAGCAGCCAGGGACAGGGATATGGCTACACCTTC.

The chain carries TRBV20-1 and TRBJ1-2; 7 nucleotides match TRBD1. V shed 5 bases and J 14 bases; nucleotides not matched to a gene: 20. The CDR3 loop spans 14 amino acids. Per germline, CDR1 DFQATT and CDR2 SNEGSKA (reference sequence). This CDR3 is CSAAPGTAIYELTF. Written as DNA, the CDR3 is TGCAGTGCTGCCCCCGGGACAGCAATTTATGAGCTGACCTTC.

This sequence joins TRBV2 and TRBJ1-1; D perhaps matches TRBD1 (5 bases). There are 14 residues in the CDR3. CDR1 and CDR2 from the germline V gene are SNHLY and FYNNEI. The V end was cut by 7 bases, the J end by 4 bases, with 16 bases between. This CDR3 reads CASTPWGLLTEAFF. For the CDR3, the DNA is TGTGCCAGCACCCCCTGGGGACTGCTCACTGAAGCTTTCTTT.

This clonotype appeared many times. The chain uses TRBV25-1 and TRBJ2-5; D might be TRBD1 (6 bases). CDR3 length: 14 residues. The V gene's germline CDR1 is MGHDK and CDR2 SYGVNS. Between the trimmed V and J ends, which lost 5 bases and 3 bases, there was a span of 13 bases. CDR3 sequence: CASSMGHPEETQYF. In nucleotides, the CDR3 is TGTGCCAGCAGTATGGGACACCCTGAAGAGACCCAGTACTTC.

This sequence joins TRBV20-1 and TRBJ2-1, with 10 bases lining up with TRBD2. The germline V gene encodes CDR1 DFQATT and CDR2 SNEGSKA (reference sequence). V dropped 6 bases and J dropped 5; count of bases not matched to a gene: 7. This CDR3 spans 14 amino acids. The CDR3 DNA reads as TGCAGTGCCATAGCGGGGGGTAAGAACAATGAGCAGTTCTTC. Translated: CSAIAGGKNNEQFF.

This clonotype was recorded at least ten times. The chain is built from TRBV2 and TRBJ2-3, with 7 bases matching TRBD2. Germline CDR1 reads SNHLY; CDR2 reads FYNNEI. J gave up 2 bases and V 5 bases, and 4 bases lay outside the gene matches. The CDR3 is 14 residues long. Written as DNA, the CDR3 is TGTGCCAGCAGTCCCCTAGCGGTCACAGATACGCAGTATTTT. Its protein is CASSPLAVTDTQYF.

This clonotype was observed a handful of times. The chain links TRBV11-2 to TRBJ2-4, with a tentative D call TRBD1 (6 bases). CDR1 and CDR2 from the germline V gene are SGHAT and FQNNGV. Deletions cut 3 bases from V and 0 bases from J, with 9 bases between. The CDR3 is 15 residues long. CDR3 in DNA: TGTGCCAGCAGCTTGGGGACATTAGCCAAAAACATTCAGTACTTC. It encodes CASSLGTLAKNIQYF.